This T cell receptor (beta chain) was identified during a study of CD8+ T cells in alopecia areata. Study-level information: Patients given treatment had severity scored by the percentage of scalp area affected. Findings and limits, study-wide: In lesional scalp, particularly from alopecia totalis/universalis, clonality was higher than in normal scalp.

The treatment is: oral pan-JAK inhibitor, 5-10 mg twice daily. Lesional scalp punch biopsies and peripheral blood were collected from alopecia areata patients. Regarding this clone: Its specificity is unknown.

Germline assignment: CDR1 GTSNPN and CDR2 SVGIG (reference sequence). V trimming: 2 bases; J trimming: 8 bases; junction bases outside the gene matches: 7. This CDR3 spans 13 amino acids. Once RNA had been extracted, it was reverse transcribed into cDNA to act as the sequencing template. Assay: immunoSEQ multiplex PCR; the TCRdb copy retains only in-frame clones and omits some. The top ten hold 0.46% of the sample, which has 90,000 to 150,000 clones, around 56% seen once. The sample here was CD4+ T cells sorted from blood, taken at week 4, from a patient treated with tofacitinib. This clonotype was sampled from a human donor with alopecia areata. The rearrangement joins TRBV30 to TRBJ1-2; 8 nucleotides line up with TRBD1. In nucleotides, the CDR3 is TGTGCCTGGAGTCGACAGGGGATGTGGGGCTACACCTTC. Amino acids: CAWSRQGMWGYTF.